This TCR beta chain was recorded in a study of control samples from healthy donors and cancer patients. Assay: immunoSEQ multiplex PCR; the TCRdb copy retains only in-frame clones and omits some. The sample has around 28,000 clones, about 86% seen once; the top ten hold 1.5% to 2%. This clone was seen once. The sequence was collected from a middle-aged woman with lung cancer. Source material: PBMCs.

The CDR3: CASSAPGLAGGTGELFF. The CDR3 bases are TGTGCCAGCAGCGCCCCCGGACTAGCGGGGGGGACCGGGGAGCTGTTTTTT. V gene TRBV3-1 (or the pseudogene TRBV3-2) combines with J gene TRBJ2-2; 15 bases agree with TRBD2. This CDR3 is 17 amino acids long. V shed 5 bases and J 5 bases; nucleotides not matched to a gene: 6. The germline V gene encodes CDR1 LGHDT and CDR2 YNNKEL (reference sequence).